The clone carrying this T cell receptor (beta chain) came up many times. The sample comes from a study of T cells after yellow fever vaccination. The V and J ends lost 3 bases and 4 bases, in that order; junction bases with no gene match: 11. This CDR3 spans 18 amino acids. The germline V gene encodes CDR1 KGHSH and CDR2 LQKENI. TCRdb recomputed calls from the 5' RACE reads with MiXCR, one row per CDR3 protein. The table includes around 400,000 distinct CDR3 sequences, 11% detected once. The source is a man aged 18-30 years who received the YFV17D yellow fever vaccine. The source was PBMCs, collected on the day of the first yellow fever vaccination. The chain employs TRBV18 and TRBJ2-5; 13 nucleotides match TRBD2. CDR3 in amino acids: CASSPPGLAGDSLETQYF. CDR3 nucleotides: TGTGCCAGCTCACCGCCAGGACTAGCGGGGGACAGTCTAGAGACCCAGTACTTC.